These 25 T cell receptor beta chains share one sample of origin, sequenced in a study of response to subunit inactivated influenza vaccine. TCRdb reanalysed the RT-PCR reads using MiXCR and keeps one entry per CDR3 protein. The table lists around 850,000 distinct CDR3 sequences, about 18% of them singletons. The specimen comprised PBMCs from blood, sampled about 5 days after vaccination. The receptors here all came from a man between 50 and 59 years old who received an inactivated influenza vaccine.

The chain recombines TRBV24-1 with TRBJ2-1; weak D call: TRBD1 (5 bases). CDR3 length equals 15 residues. Germline values: CDR1 KGHDR, CDR2 SFDVKD. Trimming cost V 2 bases and J 4 bases, with 11 bases left between them. The CDR3 nucleotides read TGTGCCACCAGTGATTCCCAGGGCACTTACAATGAGCAGTTCTTC. Encoded protein: CATSDSQGTYNEQFF.

This clonotype was seen a few times. The V and J genes are TRBV4-3 and TRBJ1-2; TRBD1 might be the D (5 bases). Trimming took 0 bases from V and 7 from J, leaving 15 bases between them. The CDR3 is 15 residues long. CDR1 is LGHNA, CDR2 YSLEER, per germline. The CDR3 loop is CASSQEFGGHGGYTF. The CDR3 DNA reads TGCGCCAGCAGCCAAGAGTTTGGTGGACACGGTGGCTACACCTTC.

V is TRBV6-6 and J is TRBJ1-1, with D uncertain. CDR1 and CDR2 (germline): MNHNY, SVGAGI (reference sequence). V was shortened by 5 bases and J by 11 bases, with 18 bases between the two germline ends. The CDR3 runs to 13 residues. The CDR3 nucleotides are TGTGCCAGCAGTGACCTAGACAAGTTGGGGGCTTTCTTT. Translation gives CASSDLDKLGAFF.

This clonotype was seen a few times. The rearrangement joins TRBV9 to TRBJ2-3; no firm D call. The V and J ends lost 0 bases and 3 bases respectively, with 14 bases between them. CDR1 and CDR2 (germline): SGDLS, YYNGEE. The CDR3 sequence is 16 residues long. Here the CDR3 reads CASSVGVGYGTDTQYF. For the CDR3, the DNA is TGTGCCAGCAGCGTAGGTGTAGGGTATGGGACAGATACGCAGTATTTT.

In this sample, this clonotype turned up a few times. As DNA, the CDR3 is TGTGCCAGCTCACCACCGACTCAGCGATGGTTCTTC. It translates to CASSPPTQRWFF. The chain carries TRBV18 and TRBJ2-1, with D uncertain. The CDR3 totals 12 residues. V lost 0 bases to trimming and J lost 15 bases, with 12 bases between them. Germline V lookup: CDR1 KGHSH, CDR2 LQKENI. The entire variable domain, with the rest obtained from reference TRBV18 and TRBJ2-1, is as follows: NAGVMQNPRHLVRRRGQEARLRCSPMKGHSHVYWYRQLPEEGLKFMVYLQKENIIDESGMPKERFSAEFPKEGPSILRIQQVVRGDSAAYFCASSPPTQRWFFGPGTRLTVL.

This clonotype came up many times. The CDR3 DNA follows: TGCAGTGCTAGAGGTTTGAGCGGGAGGCCTTATGAGCAGTTCTTC. It encodes CSARGLSGRPYEQFF. The V gene is TRBV20-1, the J gene TRBJ2-1; TRBD2 agrees at 9 bases. V lost 1 base, J lost 8 bases, and 9 bases stayed unmatched. Germline CDR1 is DFQATT and CDR2 is SNEGSKA (reference sequence). The CDR3 extends over 15 amino acids.

The rearrangement links TRBV12-3 or TRBV12-4 to TRBJ2-2; unclear D gene. Trimming removed 6 bases at V and 5 bases at J, with 10 bases between. The CDR3 loop spans 13 amino acids. CDR3 in amino acids: CASRSMFTGELFF. DNA of the CDR3: TGTGCCAGCAGGAGCATGTTTACCGGGGAGCTGTTTTTT.

Written as DNA, the CDR3 is TGTGCCAGTCACAGGGACAGATCGCAAGAGACCCAGTACTTC. Encoded protein: CASHRDRSQETQYF. V and J are TRBV12-3 or TRBV12-4 and TRBJ2-5; 7 positions match TRBD1. Losses at the gene ends were 9 bases for V and 2 bases for J; bases not matched to a gene: 9. This CDR3 region has 14 residues.

This chain joins TRBV10-3 and TRBJ2-7; 8 nucleotides agree with TRBD1. CDR1 is ENHRY and CDR2 is SYGVKD in the germline V gene. With V trimmed by 0 bases and J by 0 bases, 4 bases remained unmatched. The CDR3 length is 16 residues. The CDR3 loop reads CAISESPDRASYEQYF. The DNA for the CDR3 is TGTGCCATCAGTGAGTCCCCGGACAGGGCCTCCTACGAGCAGTACTTC.

V and J are TRBV12-3 or TRBV12-4 and TRBJ1-4; no clear D gene. The CDR3 sequence is 13 residues long. Trimming stripped 6 bases from V and 3 bases from J, with 8 bases between. The CDR3 region is CASSWRANEKLFF. The CDR3 nucleotides read TGTGCCAGCAGCTGGAGAGCTAATGAAAAACTGTTTTTT.

This clonotype showed up just a few times. V usage is TRBV24-1 and J usage is TRBJ2-2; D may correspond to TRBD1 or TRBD2 (5 bases each). Trimming removed 9 bases at V and 4 bases at J, with 17 bases between. Germline loops: CDR1 KGHDR, CDR2 SFDVKD. The CDR3 length is 15 residues. The CDR3 sequence is CATGRAGGGTGELFF. The CDR3 coding sequence is TGTGCCACCGGTCGAGCTGGGGGTGGCACCGGGGAGCTGTTTTTT.

This clonotype was seen ten or more times. J is TRBJ2-5 and V is TRBV7-2; 16 bases are shared with TRBD2. The trim removed 6 bases at V and 6 bases at J, leaving 10 bases unmatched. This CDR3 has 17 residues. Germline V gene sequence: CDR1 SGHTA, CDR2 FQGNSA. CDR3 residues: CASSGGTSGRAWKTQYF. CDR3 DNA: TGTGCCAGCAGTGGAGGGACTAGCGGGAGGGCCTGGAAGACCCAGTACTTC.

The chain uses TRBV7-2 and TRBJ1-1; TRBD1 matches 7 bases. The CDR3 totals 14 residues. CDR1 and CDR2 from the germline V gene are SGHTA and FQGNSA. V shed 3 bases, J shed 4 bases, and the junction held 5 bases outside the gene matches. The CDR3 region has the DNA TGTGCCAGCAGCTTCGATACAGGGGTCACTGAAGCTTTCTTT. Amino acids: CASSFDTGVTEAFF.

The V call is TRBV7-6, the J call TRBJ2-7, with TRBD2 matching over 8 bases. The CDR3 covers 15 residues. The V gene's germline CDR1 is SGHVS and CDR2 FNYEAQ. With 5 bases clipped from V and 1 base from J, the junction kept 7 bases outside the gene matches. The CDR3 loop reads CASSHHGRGSYEQYF. For the CDR3, the DNA is TGTGCCAGCAGCCATCACGGGAGGGGTTCCTACGAGCAGTACTTC.

This clonotype was detected only a few times. The rearrangement uses TRBV12-3 or TRBV12-4 and TRBJ1-4; tentatively, D is TRBD1 (5 bases). The ends were cut back, 4 bases at V and 6 bases at J, with 9 bases in the middle. CDR3 length: 13 residues. Here the CDR3 DNA reads TGTGCCAGCAGTTCGGACATGGATGAAAAACTGTTTTTT. Protein: CASSSDMDEKLFF.

This clonotype was counted a few times. This CDR3 is CASSFRDGSSYEQYF. DNA for the CDR3: TGTGCCAGCAGCTTCCGGGACGGAAGCTCCTACGAGCAGTACTTC. This chain links TRBV12-3 or TRBV12-4 with TRBJ2-7; D might be TRBD1 or TRBD2, each matching 5 bases. V lost 6 bases to trimming and J lost 0 bases, with 15 bases between them. The CDR3 consists of 15 residues.

This clonotype has just a few counts. The V call is TRBV6-1, the J call TRBJ1-1; D is perhaps TRBD1 (6 bases). CDR3 length: 11 amino acids. V dropped 8 bases and J dropped 11 bases, with 15 bases sitting between them. CDR1 MNHNS and CDR2 SASEGT come from the germline V gene. CDR3 amino acids: CASGTGGIAFF. The CDR3 DNA follows: TGTGCCAGCGGAACGGGGGGCATTGCTTTCTTT.

This clonotype turned up a few times. The chain employs TRBV15 and TRBJ1-5, with TRBD1 matching 7 bases. Germline V gene data show CDR1 as LNHNV and CDR2 as YYDKDF (reference sequence). The junction had 11 bases not matched to a gene; V was cut back by 5 bases and J by 7 bases. This CDR3 has 15 amino acids. For the CDR3, the DNA is TGTGCCACCAGCCGGAGACAGGGAGGGGGACAGCCCCAGCATTTT. Amino acid sequence: CATSRRQGGGQPQHF.

This clonotype was seen repeatedly, ten times or more. The DNA for the CDR3 is TGCGCCAGCAGCACACGGGCTCGAGATACGCAGTATTTT. Translating it yields CASSTRARDTQYF. This chain connects TRBV5-1 to TRBJ2-3; D is undetermined. With 4 bases removed from V and 5 bases from J, the gap between germline ends came to 11 bases. The CDR3 sequence is 13 residues long. The V gene's germline CDR1 is SGHRS and CDR2 YFSETQ.

This clonotype was recorded at least ten times. This chain uses TRBV6-2 or TRBV6-3 with TRBJ2-1, with D maybe TRBD2 (5 bases). CDR3 length: 14 residues. Germline assignment: CDR1 MNHEY and CDR2 SVGEGT. Trimming stripped 4 bases from V and 6 bases from J, with 13 bases between. Here the CDR3 reads CASSLLGVGNEQFF. The CDR3 region has the DNA TGTGCCAGCAGTTTACTGGGAGTGGGCAATGAGCAGTTCTTC.

This clonotype was detected many times. The CDR3 here is CTLPGQGFATEAFF. In DNA, the CDR3 is TGCACTTTGCCGGGACAGGGGTTTGCCACTGAAGCTTTCTTT. The rearrangement uses TRBV20-1 and TRBJ1-1; 10 positions agree with TRBD1. The germline CDR1 and CDR2 sequences are DFQATT and SNEGSKA (reference sequence). This CDR3 spans 14 amino acids.

This chain connects TRBV24-1 to TRBJ2-7; tentative D call: TRBD2 (6 bases). Deletions cut 4 bases from V and 3 bases from J, with 12 bases between. The CDR3 has 14 residues. Germline loops: CDR1 KGHDR, CDR2 SFDVKD. CDR3 sequence reads: CATSEIGTDYEQYF. Written as DNA, the CDR3 is TGTGCCACCAGTGAAATCGGGACTGACTACGAGCAGTACTTC.

This chain connects TRBV3-1 to TRBJ1-2; a possible D gene is TRBD1 (6 bases). CDR3 length: 15 residues. In germline, CDR1 is LGHDT, CDR2 YNNKEL (reference sequence). V was trimmed by 1 base and J by 8 bases, leaving 17 bases between them. The CDR3 protein is CASSQGVGQGIGYTF. CDR3 coding DNA: TGTGCCAGCAGCCAAGGTGTCGGCCAGGGGATCGGCTACACCTTC. The variable domain in full, with the rest retrieved from reference TRBV3-1 and TRBJ1-2, is DTAVSQTPKYLVTQMGNDKSIKCEQNLGHDTMYWYKQDSKKFLKIMFSYNNKELIINETVPNRFSPKSPDKAHLNLHINSLELGDSAVYFCASSQGVGQGIGYTFGSGTRLTVV.

The gene calls are TRBV5-1 and TRBJ2-1; TRBD1 matches 9 bases. The CDR3 has 14 amino acids. The germline V gene has CDR1 SGHRS and CDR2 YFSETQ. Trimming cost V 4 bases and J 6 bases; bases outside gene matches: 5. The CDR3 spells CASSQDRGFNEQFF. The CDR3, as DNA: TGCGCCAGCAGCCAGGACAGGGGTTTCAATGAGCAGTTCTTC.

This clonotype was observed a few times. V usage is TRBV20-1 and J usage is TRBJ2-3; D gene uncertain. This CDR3 has 16 residues. Germline CDR1 and CDR2: DFQATT and SNEGSKA (reference sequence). CDR3 protein: CSAAPRLVLNTDTQYF. CDR3 bases: TGCAGCGCTGCTCCCCGGCTTGTCCTAAACACAGATACGCAGTATTTT.